This T cell receptor (beta chain) was obtained from a study of T cells expressing NK-cell markers. Study-level background: It was from sorted CD3+CD56+NKG2C+, CD3+CD56+NKG2C- and CD3+CD56-NKG2C+ T cells that TCR beta repertoires came. Seven donors tested HCMV-seropositive and one tested seronegative among the eight sequenced. Overall study results and limits: There were a handful of donors in whom these clonotypes also led the CD3+CD56-NKG2C+ fraction.

Synthesis of TCR beta cDNA relied on 5'RACE template switching carrying UMIs. Reanalyzing the 5' RACE reads, TCRdb keeps one entry per CDR3 protein, without DNA. Its table records about 170,000 distinct CDR3 sequences. CDR3 length equals 15 residues. In germline, CDR1 is SQVTM, CDR2 ANQGSEA. Worth noting for this clonotype: Its specificity is unknown.

The rearrangement links TRBV29-1 to TRBJ2-1; as DNA is missing, the TRBD1 call by TCRdb cannot be tested. The specimen was blood T cells: a sorted CD56 or NKG2C T cell subset, CD4+ or CD8+ T cells, or bulk PBMC T cells (not recorded which). The clonotype was recovered from a man aged 18-70 years in good health. The CDR3 spells CSVEVIAGGYNEQFF.